This T cell receptor beta chain is from a study of T cell responses to AZD1222 COVID-19 vaccine. Findings of the study overall: Clonal diversity may have been underestimated in mostly white British donors. CD4 TCRs linked to vaccination spanned spike, dominating at 160-218 and 743-854. Spike-specific TCR breadth and depth were elevated following two AZD1222 doses.

The CDR3 is made up of 14 amino acids. Germline CDR1 is SEHNR and CDR2 is FQNEAQ (reference sequence). The V and J ends lost 0 bases and 4 bases, in that order; junction bases with no gene match: 1. With respect to this clone: Its matching antigen is unknown.

Only in-frame clones appear in the TCRdb table, and some are missing; sequencing was by immunoSEQ multiplex PCR. This sample has 140,000 to 150,000 clones, with over 90% found just once. This chain joins TRBV7-9 and TRBJ2-7; TRBD1 matches at 9 bases. The sequence was obtained from an adult in good health. The material sequenced was peripheral blood, taken on day 0 of AZD1222 vaccination. CDR3 nucleotides: TGTGCCAGCAGCTTAGCTGACAGGGGGTACGAGCAGTACTTC. Translating it yields CASSLADRGYEQYF.